The text below deals with one TCR beta chain. The record originates from a study of blood T cell repertoires in COVID-19. TCRdb's table, derived via immunoSEQ multiplex PCR, lists solely in-frame clones and lacks some. The sample has tens of thousands of clones; 70% to 90% are singletons. V was clipped by 2 bases and J by 1 base, with 5 bases between them. The CDR3 contains 13 residues. Germline values: CDR1 KGHSH, CDR2 LQKENI. The TCR sequence derives from a human donor in a cohort sampled during active COVID-19. Source material: peripheral blood. The chain recombines TRBV18 with TRBJ1-2; D might be TRBD1 (5 bases). The CDR3 is CASSPDSNYGYTF. CDR3 nucleotides: TGTGCCAGCTCACCAGACAGTAACTATGGCTACACCTTC.